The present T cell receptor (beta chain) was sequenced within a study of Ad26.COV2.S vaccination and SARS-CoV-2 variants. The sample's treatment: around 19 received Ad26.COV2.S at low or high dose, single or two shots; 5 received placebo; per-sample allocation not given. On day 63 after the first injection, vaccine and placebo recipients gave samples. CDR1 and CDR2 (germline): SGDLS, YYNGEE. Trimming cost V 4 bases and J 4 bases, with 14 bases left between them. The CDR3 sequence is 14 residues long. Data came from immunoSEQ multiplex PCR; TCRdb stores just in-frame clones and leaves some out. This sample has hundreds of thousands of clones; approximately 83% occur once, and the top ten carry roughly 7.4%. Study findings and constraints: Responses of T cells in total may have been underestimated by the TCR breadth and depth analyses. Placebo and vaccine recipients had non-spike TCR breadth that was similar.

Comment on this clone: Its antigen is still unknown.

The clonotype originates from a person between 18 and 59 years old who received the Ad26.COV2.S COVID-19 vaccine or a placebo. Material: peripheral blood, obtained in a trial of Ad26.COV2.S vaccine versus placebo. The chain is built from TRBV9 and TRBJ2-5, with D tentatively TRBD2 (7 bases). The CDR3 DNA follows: TGTGCCAGCAGCCCGAGAGGGGGGGGAGAGACCCAGTACTTC. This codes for CASSPRGGGETQYF.